This T cell receptor beta chain was profiled in a study of T cell responses to AZD1222 COVID-19 vaccine. Across the study: Some second doses came at about 4 weeks and others at about 12 weeks; these were pooled. Study-wide findings and caveats: Distributed over spike, vaccine-associated CD4 TCRs predominated at 160-218 and 743-854. Clonal diversity may have been underestimated, and the donors were mostly white British, with more females than males. Within unmutated variant regions lay the reported targets of nearly half of spike-specific TCRs.

In the case of this clone: Its specificity is unknown.

Losses at the gene ends were 6 bases for V and 4 bases for J; bases not matched to a gene: 5. This CDR3 spans 13 amino acids. Germline CDR1 and CDR2: SQVTM and ANQGSEA. Sequencing used immunoSEQ multiplex PCR; TCRdb keeps in-frame clones, though not all of them. The repertoire holds 150,000 to 200,000 clones, with around 94% as singletons. The chain employs TRBV29-1 and TRBJ2-2; 7 bases are a match to TRBD1. Sequenced here: peripheral blood, sampled on day 0 of AZD1222 vaccination. This receptor was taken from an adult in good health. As DNA, the CDR3 is TGCAGCGTACAGGGACAGATCACCGGGGAGCTGTTTTTT. It translates to CSVQGQITGELFF.